This T cell receptor beta chain is drawn from a study of blood T cell repertoires in COVID-19. Turning to the study itself: The United States, Italy and Spain provided the acute and convalescent COVID-19 samples.

Authors' data handling: Amplification of reference gene primers provided the estimated nucleated cell counts. Using immunoSEQ multiplex PCR, the repertoire was profiled, and TCRdb retains in-frame clones only, with some absent. Clonal size and the V and J genes are those of that table, whereas D and trimming came from the DNA. The table has nearly 200,000 clones, 84% seen once. This CDR3 contains 15 residues. In germline, CDR1 is MDHEN, CDR2 SYDVKM. The trim removed 4 bases at V and 6 bases at J, leaving 11 bases unmatched. The chain has TRBV28 and TRBJ2-7, with 8 bases that match TRBD1. The TCR originated in a woman between 70 and 85 years old with active or convalescent COVID-19. Sequencing used peripheral blood. CDR3 in amino acids: CASSSRQGTHPEQYF. CDR3 bases: TGTGCCAGCAGTTCCAGACAGGGGACCCACCCCGAGCAGTACTTC.